What follows are 32 T cell receptor beta chains derived from one specimen sequenced in a study of T-cell memory formation after mild COVID-19. TCRdb passed the 5' RACE reads through MiXCR, listing each CDR3 protein once. This sample has some 440,000 distinct CDR3 sequences, with around 25% found just once. Sequencing used PBMCs or a T cell subset sorted from them (not recorded which). The source of these receptors is an adult woman who had mild COVID-19 (a few samples of this study predate the infection). Cell type and time point are not known.

In DNA form, the CDR3 reads TGCGCCAGCAGCTTGGCGCGGGCTAGGGTTGAGACCGGGGAGCTGTTTTTT. Translating it yields CASSLARARVETGELFF. V is TRBV5-1 and J is TRBJ2-2; D possibly corresponds to TRBD2 (5 bases). Germline CDR1 SGHRS, CDR2 YFSETQ. With 0 bases removed from V and 5 bases from J, the gap between germline ends came to 17 bases. This CDR3 comprises 17 residues.

This clonotype was counted only a few times. The chain employs TRBV7-9 and TRBJ2-1; possible D gene TRBD2, 5 bases. The CDR3 sequence is 15 residues long. The germline gives CDR1 SEHNR, CDR2 FQNEAQ (reference sequence). Trimming removed 4 bases from V and 5 bases from J, with 15 bases in between. In DNA form, the CDR3 reads TGTGCCAGCAGCTCCCGGACGGAGGATCACAATGAGCAGTTCTTC. This encodes CASSSRTEDHNEQFF. Based on the CDR3 plus reference TRBV7-9 and TRBJ2-1, the full variable domain is DTGVSQNPRHKITKRGQNVTFRCDPISEHNRLYWYRQTLGQGPEFLTYFQNEAQLEKSRLLSDRFSAERPKGSFSTLEIQRTEQGDSAMYLCASSSRTEDHNEQFFGPGTRLTVL.

The gene calls are TRBV25-1 and TRBJ2-7; D is perhaps TRBD1 or TRBD2 (5 bases each). The J call is doubtful: the DNA matches TRBJ2-5 better. Germline V gene sequence: CDR1 MGHDK, CDR2 SYGVNS. This CDR3 region has 18 residues. The CDR3 protein is CASSEPGPTTGRPTTQYF. CDR3 coding DNA: TGTGCCAGCAGTGAACCCGGGCCTACGACGGGGCGCCCTACGACCCAGTACTTC.

This clonotype was picked up a small number of times. The chain employs TRBV12-3 or TRBV12-4 and TRBJ2-1, with 7 nucleotides matching TRBD1. V lost 7 bases and J lost 12; bases outside the gene matches: 6. The length of the CDR3 is 11 residues. CDR3 protein: CASNQGVGQFF. DNA of the CDR3: TGTGCCAGCAACCAGGGGGTAGGGCAGTTCTTC.

This chain links TRBV9 with TRBJ2-7, with 7 bases aligning to TRBD1. J was trimmed by 4 bases and V by 3 bases; bases with no gene match: 7. Per the germline V gene, CDR1 is SGDLS and CDR2 is YYNGEE. The CDR3 covers 14 residues. In nucleotides, the CDR3 is TGTGCCAGCAGCGCCAGCGACAGGGCGTACGAGCAGTACTTC. It yields the protein CASSASDRAYEQYF.

The V and J genes are TRBV7-6 and TRBJ2-2, with 10 positions matching TRBD1. The V gene's germline CDR1 is SGHVS and CDR2 FNYEAQ. This CDR3 has 16 residues. V lost 3 bases and J lost 5; bases outside the gene matches: 6. CDR3 sequence reads: CASSFPGQGGTGELFF. In DNA form, the CDR3 reads TGTGCCAGCAGCTTTCCTGGACAGGGGGGAACCGGGGAGCTGTTTTTT.

V is TRBV7-9 and J is TRBJ2-7; D remains ambiguous. Germline V CDR1 and CDR2: SEHNR, FQNEAQ (reference sequence). V lost 5 bases, J lost 5 bases, and 13 bases lay in between. The CDR3 contains 13 residues. CDR3 sequence: CASSLDSRNEQYF. CDR3 coding DNA: TGTGCCAGCAGCCTCGATTCGAGGAACGAGCAGTACTTC.

The CDR3 coding sequence is TGCAGTGCTAGAGATGGGGGCAGCGGCACCGGGGAGCTGTTTTTT. Its protein is CSARDGGSGTGELFF. The chain is built from TRBV20-1 and TRBJ2-2; weak D call: TRBD1 (6 bases). The CDR3 is 15 residues long. CDR1 and CDR2 from the germline V gene are DFQATT and SNEGSKA (reference sequence). Trimming removed 0 bases at V and 4 bases at J, with 12 bases between.

The V call is TRBV29-1, the J call TRBJ1-1, with 8 bases matching TRBD1. Germline V gene lookup returns CDR1 SQVTM and CDR2 ANQGSEA. Losses at the gene ends were 6 bases for V and 4 bases for J; bases not matched to a gene: 4. The CDR3 length is 12 residues. The CDR3: CSVDRGGTEAFF. CDR3 sequence (DNA): TGCAGCGTCGACAGGGGAGGCACTGAAGCTTTCTTT.

Only a few counts were recorded for this clonotype. V and J are TRBV3-1 and TRBJ1-2; TRBD1 aligns across 10 bases. The germline V gene has CDR1 LGHDT and CDR2 YNNKEL (reference sequence). The CDR3 contains 15 residues. V trimming: 1 base; J trimming: 5 bases; junction bases outside the gene matches: 4. The CDR3 DNA reads TGTGCCAGCAGCCAAGGGCCGGGACAGGGGTATGGCTACACCTTC. This encodes CASSQGPGQGYGYTF.

The gene calls are TRBV9 and TRBJ2-1, with D unclear. The CDR3 is 14 amino acids. Germline assignment: CDR1 SGDLS and CDR2 YYNGEE. V lost 0 bases and J 6 bases, leaving 10 bases between the germline ends. CDR3 in amino acids: CASSVESFRNEQFF. In DNA form, the CDR3 reads TGTGCCAGCAGCGTAGAAAGTTTTCGCAATGAGCAGTTCTTC.

The chain combines TRBV7-9 with TRBJ1-1; D remains ambiguous. From germline, CDR1 is SEHNR and CDR2 FQNEAQ (reference sequence). The CDR3 covers 14 residues. V lost 1 base, J lost 4 bases, and 10 bases lay in between. The CDR3 spells CASSLVVSGTEAFF. CDR3 nucleotide sequence: TGTGCCAGCAGCTTAGTAGTTTCGGGCACTGAAGCTTTCTTT.

This clonotype was observed a few times. This CDR3 is CASSVGVAGLVGDTQYF. DNA of the CDR3: TGTGCCAGCAGCGTAGGGGTAGCGGGATTGGTCGGAGATACGCAGTATTTT. V is TRBV9 and J is TRBJ2-3; TRBD2 matches 8 bases. The CDR3 is 17 residues long. The V gene end was trimmed by 0 bases and the J gene end by 5 bases; junction bases not matched to a gene: 11. The germline gives CDR1 SGDLS, CDR2 YYNGEE.

This clonotype occurred a few times. The chain links TRBV11-2 to TRBJ2-7, with D perhaps TRBD2 (6 bases). The germline CDR1 and CDR2 sequences are SGHAT and FQNNGV. There are 15 residues in the CDR3. Trimming pared 5 bases from V and 5 bases from J, leaving 19 bases between. The CDR3: CASSLDPGGPNEQYF. The CDR3, as DNA: TGTGCCAGCAGCCTCGACCCTGGAGGGCCAAACGAGCAGTACTTC.

This chain joins TRBV20-1 and TRBJ2-7; D remains unclear. The CDR3 totals 14 residues. Germline V gene sequence: CDR1 DFQATT, CDR2 SNEGSKA (reference sequence). V gave up 6 bases and J gave up 1 base, with 16 bases separating them. The CDR3 loop is CSATLASRSYEQYF. As DNA, the CDR3 is TGCAGTGCCACCCTGGCGTCACGGTCCTACGAGCAGTACTTC.

This clonotype was detected a few times. The chain employs TRBV6-4 and TRBJ2-3; a possible D gene is TRBD2 (5 bases). Germline CDR1 reads MRHNA; CDR2 reads SNTAGT. This CDR3 region has 12 residues. V was pared by 0 bases and J by 8 bases, with 6 bases between. The CDR3 DNA is TGTGCCAGCAGTGACTCAGGGAGTACGCAGTATTTT. Translating it yields CASSDSGSTQYF.

The chain is built from TRBV18 and TRBJ2-1; 7 bases match TRBD2. V was clipped by 3 bases and J by 7 bases; unmatched bases: 12. CDR1 and CDR2 (germline): KGHSH, LQKENI. The CDR3 is made up of 16 amino acids. The CDR3 spells CASSPQAGTEGNEQFF. The CDR3 bases are TGTGCCAGCTCACCGCAAGCGGGGACGGAGGGGAATGAGCAGTTCTTC. Based on the CDR3 plus reference TRBV18 and TRBJ2-1, the full variable domain is NAGVMQNPRHLVRRRGQEARLRCSPMKGHSHVYWYRQLPEEGLKFMVYLQKENIIDESGMPKERFSAEFPKEGPSILRIQQVVRGDSAAYFCASSPQAGTEGNEQFFGPGTRLTVL.

This clonotype has only a few counts. The rearrangement uses TRBV12-3 or TRBV12-4 and TRBJ1-1, with D possibly matching TRBD1 (5 bases). V lost 3 bases, J lost 5 bases, and 13 bases lay in between. This CDR3 has 14 amino acids. The CDR3 nucleotides are TGTGCCAGCAGTTTGGGTGGGCCAGGGACTGAAGCTTTCTTT. This encodes CASSLGGPGTEAFF.

The genes are TRBV15 and TRBJ2-7; possibly TRBD1 for D (5 bases). Per the germline V gene, CDR1 is LNHNV and CDR2 is YYDKDF (reference sequence). This CDR3 spans 14 amino acids. V shed 0 bases and J shed 6 bases, with 12 bases lying between them. DNA for the CDR3: TGTGCCACCAGCAGAGATATGGCAGGGATCGAGCAGTACTTC. It yields the protein CATSRDMAGIEQYF.

This clonotype occurred once. The chain combines TRBV7-9 with TRBJ2-2; 7 positions agree with TRBD1. Trimming cost V 5 bases and J 0 bases; bases outside gene matches: 15. Per germline, CDR1 SEHNR and CDR2 FQNEAQ (reference sequence). This CDR3 region has 19 residues. The CDR3: CASSRTGQWISANTGELFF. In DNA, the CDR3 is TGTGCCAGCAGCCGAACGGGACAGTGGATATCAGCGAACACCGGGGAGCTGTTTTTT.

The V and J genes are TRBV28 and TRBJ1-5; 8 nucleotides agree with TRBD1. V gave up 2 bases and J gave up 6 bases; unmatched junction bases: 9. There are 16 residues in the CDR3. CDR1 and CDR2 from the germline V gene are MDHEN and SYDVKM. CDR3 region: CASSLAHRGIIQPQHF. The CDR3 nucleotides are TGTGCCAGCAGTTTAGCGCACAGGGGGATCATTCAGCCCCAGCATTTT.

The V and J genes are TRBV3-1 and TRBJ2-7; D tentatively fits TRBD1 or TRBD2 (5 bases each). V gave up 8 bases and J gave up 4 bases, with 21 bases separating them. This CDR3 region has 15 residues. The germline V gene encodes CDR1 LGHDT and CDR2 YNNKEL (reference sequence). The CDR3 sequence: CASSRRGGGAYEQYF. CDR3 DNA sequence: TGTGCCAGCTCCCGCCGGGGCGGTGGGGCATACGAGCAGTACTTC.

The genes are TRBV27 and TRBJ1-5; no definite D call. CDR3 size: 15 residues. Germline values: CDR1 MNHEY, CDR2 SMNVEV (reference sequence). Trimming removed 1 base at V and 7 bases at J, with 14 bases between. The CDR3 nucleotides read TGTGCCAGCAGTTTATATCCAACGGGGAGCCAGCCCCAGCATTTT. Its protein product is CASSLYPTGSQPQHF.

This chain joins TRBV2 and TRBJ1-1, with 7 positions matching TRBD1. The V and J ends lost 8 bases and 0 bases, in that order; junction bases with no gene match: 6. Germline V gene lookup returns CDR1 SNHLY and CDR2 FYNNEI. The CDR3 has 14 amino acids. The CDR3 bases are TGTGCCAGCTGGGGCAGGGGGTTGAACACTGAAGCTTTCTTT. Its protein is CASWGRGLNTEAFF.

The V gene is TRBV19, the J gene TRBJ1-4, with TRBD1 matching 8 bases. Germline values: CDR1 LNHDA, CDR2 SQIVND (reference sequence). The V and J ends lost 6 bases and 6 bases, in that order; junction bases with no gene match: 6. CDR3 length: 14 amino acids. CDR3 sequence (DNA): TGTGCCAGTAGAGCGGGACAGGCTGATGAAAAACTGTTTTTT. The encoded protein is CASRAGQADEKLFF.

V gene TRBV25-1 combines with J gene TRBJ2-1; D unclear. CDR1 is MGHDK and CDR2 is SYGVNS in the germline V gene. The V gene lost 2 bases and the J gene lost 9 bases, with 17 bases spanning the gap. CDR3 size: 15 residues. DNA for the CDR3: TGTGCCAGCAGTGAAGCAGGTAACGTTATAGCTGAGCAGTTCTTC. The encoded protein is CASSEAGNVIAEQFF.

The V and J genes are TRBV27 and TRBJ2-1, with 10 nucleotides matching TRBD2. CDR1 and CDR2 from the germline V gene are MNHEY and SMNVEV (reference sequence). With 4 bases clipped from V and 0 bases from J, the junction kept 6 bases outside the gene matches. This CDR3 contains 17 residues. CDR3 coding DNA: TGTGCCAGCAGTTCATTTAGCGGGAGGAGCTCCTACAATGAGCAGTTCTTC. Protein sequence: CASSSFSGRSSYNEQFF.

This clonotype has more than one count but fewer than ten. This rearrangement joins TRBV19 to TRBJ1-6, with unresolved D. The ends were cut back, 3 bases at V and 0 bases at J, with 6 bases in the middle. CDR1 is LNHDA and CDR2 is SQIVND in the germline V gene (reference sequence). The CDR3 sequence is 15 residues long. Here the CDR3 DNA reads TGTGCCAGTAGTATGGAGAGCTCCTATAATTCACCCCTCCACTTT. Amino acid sequence: CASSMESSYNSPLHF.

CDR3 in DNA: TGTGCCAGCAGCGAGACACCGGGGACAGGGAGTGAGCAGTTCTTC. As protein: CASSETPGTGSEQFF. The chain carries TRBV6-1 and TRBJ2-1, with 9 bases matching TRBD1. Germline V lookup: CDR1 MNHNS, CDR2 SASEGT. The CDR3 spans 15 residues. V was clipped by 6 bases and J by 9 bases; unmatched bases: 12.

This chain connects TRBV7-2 to TRBJ1-5; 7 bases map to TRBD1. The CDR3 extends over 15 amino acids. V lost 4 bases and J lost 3; bases outside the gene matches: 6. Germline loops: CDR1 SGHTA, CDR2 FQGNSA. The CDR3 sequence is CASSSSTGHNQPQHF. CDR3 DNA: TGTGCCAGCAGCTCATCGACAGGGCACAATCAGCCCCAGCATTTT.

This clonotype has a handful of counts. The junction departs from the called germline gene at one end, perhaps through a read error. The chain uses TRBV29-1 and TRBJ2-1, with D perhaps matching TRBD1 or TRBD2 (5 bases each). CDR3 length: 11 residues. Germline assignment: CDR1 SQVTM and CDR2 ANQGSEA. In nucleotides, the CDR3 is TGCAGCGTTCCCCTAACGGGGCGGATAGATTTC. Protein product: CSVPLTGRIDF.

This clonotype has only a few counts. The rearrangement joins TRBV5-6 to TRBJ2-7; D not resolved. Germline-derived CDR1 and CDR2 are SGHDT and YYEEEE. This CDR3 has 14 amino acids. V shed 7 bases and J shed 0 bases, with 14 bases lying between them. CDR3 nucleotide sequence: TGTGCCAGCGGATGGGCCAGCAACTCCTACGAGCAGTACTTC. As protein: CASGWASNSYEQYF.